The rows below give T cell receptor beta chains drawn from one sample of a study of early T cells in non-severe SARS-CoV-2 infection. TCRdb fed the 5' RACE reads into MiXCR, producing one record per CDR3 protein. Of 90,000 or so distinct CDR3 sequences in the sample, about 15% are singletons; the top ten hold less than 7%. The specimen sequenced was whole blood. These receptors all come from an adult who was a healthcare worker with PCR-confirmed SARS-CoV-2 infection or an uninfected control (not recorded which). The CDR3 runs from the conserved cysteine through the conserved F or W. The D gene is left open where the match is weak. Rows may omit the clone size; those that give it use once, few, many or a size class.

>TRBD1|many|TRBJ2-7|TRBV5-6
CASSAGTGVFYEQYF
TGTGCCAGCAGCGCCGGGACAGGGGTGTTCTACGAGCAGTACTTC
>TRBD2|many|TRBJ2-2|TRBV7-3
CASSPTSPGELFF
TGTGCCAGCAGCCCGACTAGCCCCGGGGAGCTGTTTTTT
>-|-|TRBJ1-1|TRBV6-6
CASTPTVPTEAFF
TGTGCCAGCACCCCGACAGTTCCCACTGAAGCTTTCTTT
>-|few|TRBJ2-1|TRBV7-3
CASSPGVSGDEQFF
TGTGCCAGCAGCCCTGGGGTCTCGGGGGATGAGCAGTTCTTC
>-|few|TRBJ1-5|TRBV19
CASRRLSSNQPQHF
TGTGCCAGTAGAAGACTCAGTAGCAATCAGCCCCAGCATTTT
>-|-|TRBJ1-6|TRBV28
CASSLRSSPLHF
TGTGCCAGCAGTTTACGAAGTTCACCCCTCCACTTT
>TRBD1|many|TRBJ2-6|TRBV29-1
CSVGQGEFSGANVLTF
TGCAGCGTGGGACAGGGGGAGTTCTCTGGGGCCAACGTCCTGACTTTC
>TRBD1|-|TRBJ2-2|TRBV5-4
CASRTGVGELFF
TGTGCCAGCAGAACAGGGGTCGGGGAGCTGTTTTTT
>TRBD1|-|TRBJ2-2|TRBV19
CASSARTGQHGELFF
TGTGCCAGTAGCGCCCGGACAGGGCAGCACGGGGAGCTGTTTTTT
>-|-|TRBJ2-1|TRBV29-1
CSVVRDEQFF
TGCAGCGTTGTCCGTGATGAGCAGTTCTTC
>-|-|TRBJ2-2|TRBV7-2
CASSFDPRSAGELFF
TGTGCCAGCAGCTTTGATCCCCGTTCGGCCGGGGAGCTGTTTTTT
>-|few|TRBJ2-7|TRBV28
CASSLVTVQQYF
TGTGCCAGCAGTTTAGTGACAGTCCAGCAGTACTTC
>-|few|TRBJ2-7|TRBV15
CATSRDFAGLEDEQYF
TGTGCCACCAGCAGAGATTTCGCGGGCCTAGAGGACGAGCAGTACTTC
>-|-|TRBJ2-5|TRBV12-3/TRBV12-4
CASSLFLVQETQYF
TGTGCCAGCAGTTTGTTCTTGGTGCAAGAGACCCAGTACTTC
>-|few|TRBJ2-7|TRBV15
CATSRDQGPYEQYF
TGTGCCACCAGCAGAGACCAGGGGCCCTACGAGCAGTACTTC
>TRBD2|many|TRBJ2-1|TRBV11-3
CASSLVGGSDDEQFF
TGTGCCAGCAGCTTGGTGGGCGGGAGTGACGATGAGCAGTTCTTC
>-|-|TRBJ1-4|TRBV28
CASSLGARGGGRSKEKLFF
TGTGCCAGCAGTTTGGGGGCACGGGGCGGAGGAAGGAGCAAGGAAAAACTGTTTTTT
>-|-|TRBJ2-7|TRBV20-1
CSARRAGAEQYF
TGCAGTGCTAGGAGGGCAGGGGCCGAGCAGTACTTC
>TRBD1|-|TRBJ2-3|TRBV6-6
CASSYSGQGGADTQYF
TGTGCCAGCAGTTACTCGGGACAGGGAGGCGCAGATACGCAGTATTTT
>-|few|TRBJ1-2|TRBV9
CASSEGRHYGYTF
TGTGCCAGCAGCGAAGGACGGCACTATGGCTACACCTTC
>-|-|TRBJ1-3|TRBV6-5
CASSYNRDSNTIYF
TGTGCCAGCAGTTACAACAGGGACTCAAACACCATATATTTT
>TRBD1|few|TRBJ2-1|TRBV5-8
CASSLGQGVTHEQFF
TGTGCCAGCAGCTTGGGGCAGGGGGTTACACATGAGCAGTTCTTC
>TRBD2|medium-sized|TRBJ2-5|TRBV7-9
CASSPLGTSLETQYF
TGTGCCAGCAGCCCGCTTGGGACTAGCTTAGAGACCCAGTACTTC